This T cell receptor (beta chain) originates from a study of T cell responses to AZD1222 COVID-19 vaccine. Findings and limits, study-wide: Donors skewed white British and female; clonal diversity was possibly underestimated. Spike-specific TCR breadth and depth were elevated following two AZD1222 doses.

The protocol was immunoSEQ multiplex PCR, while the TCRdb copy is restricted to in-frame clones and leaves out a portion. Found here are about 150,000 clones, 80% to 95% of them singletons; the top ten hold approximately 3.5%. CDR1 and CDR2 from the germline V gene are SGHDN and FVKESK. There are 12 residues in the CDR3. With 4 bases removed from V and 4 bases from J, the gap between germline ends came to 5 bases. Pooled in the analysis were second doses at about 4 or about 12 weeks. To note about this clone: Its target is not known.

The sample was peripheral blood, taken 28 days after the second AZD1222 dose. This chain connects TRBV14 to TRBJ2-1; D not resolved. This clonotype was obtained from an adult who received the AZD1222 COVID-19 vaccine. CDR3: CASSPLYNEQFF. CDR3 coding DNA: TGTGCCAGCAGCCCACTATACAATGAGCAGTTCTTC.